This T cell receptor beta chain was identified during a study of CD8 T cells in Susac syndrome. For the study at large: When their blood was taken, the Susac syndrome patients had either not yet had any therapy, were taking corticosteroids, or were taking intravenous immunoglobulin alone.

Peripheral blood CD8+ and CD4+ T cells were profiled by TCR beta sequencing. Reverse transcription used roughly 0.45 to 1 ug RNA and random hexamers. TCRdb passed the immunoSEQ multiplex PCR reads through MiXCR, listing each CDR3 protein once. Of around 200,000 distinct CDR3 sequences in the sample, approximately 96% were seen once. Germline V lookup: CDR1 LNHNV, CDR2 YYDKDF (reference sequence). The CDR3 totals 14 residues. Trimming shortened V by 0 bases and J by 4 bases, and 6 bases separated the two germline ends. The sequencing sample was made of CD4+ T cells from PBMCs. The receptor was derived from a human donor with Susac syndrome. This chain joins TRBV15 and TRBJ2-2; D is unresolved. CDR3 coding DNA: TGTGCCACCAGCAGAGAGCGGACCACCGGGGAGCTGTTTTTT. Encoded protein: CATSRERTTGELFF.